This TCR beta chain comes out of a study of Graves' ophthalmopathy and Graves' hyperthyroidism. Germline V gives CDR1 SQVTM, CDR2 ANQGSEA. CDR3 length: 15 amino acids. V dropped 4 bases and J dropped 0 bases, with 13 bases sitting between them. This clonotype occurred many times. Excluded were patients with other autoimmune diseases, uncontrolled infections, pregnancy or lactation. Amplification from RNA transcripts yielded the TCR beta CDR3 regions. An opening RT-PCR round employed HTBI primers and preceded a second-round multiplex PCR. TCRdb ran MiXCR on the multiplex PCR reads and lists one entry per CDR3 protein. This sample has some 1.1 million distinct CDR3 sequences, with less than 45% found just once.

The source of this sequence is an adult man with Graves' hyperthyroidism. Sequenced input: peripheral blood or thyroid tissue (not recorded which). The chain couples TRBV29-1 to TRBJ1-5, with D perhaps TRBD1 (6 bases). CDR3 protein: CSVGGGSGSNQPQHF. In DNA, the CDR3 is TGCAGCGTTGGCGGGGGCTCGGGTAGCAATCAGCCCCAGCATTTT.